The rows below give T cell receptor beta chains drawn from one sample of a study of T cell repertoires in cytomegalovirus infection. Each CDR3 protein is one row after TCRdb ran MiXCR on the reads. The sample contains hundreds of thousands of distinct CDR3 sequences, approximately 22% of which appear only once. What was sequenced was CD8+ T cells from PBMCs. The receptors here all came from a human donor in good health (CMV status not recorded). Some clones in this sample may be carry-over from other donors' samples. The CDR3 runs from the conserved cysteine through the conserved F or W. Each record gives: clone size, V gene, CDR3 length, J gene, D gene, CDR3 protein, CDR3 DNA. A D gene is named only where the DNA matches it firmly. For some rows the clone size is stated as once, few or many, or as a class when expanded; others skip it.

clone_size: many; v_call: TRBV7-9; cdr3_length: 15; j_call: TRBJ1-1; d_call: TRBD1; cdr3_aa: CASSLVRGANTEAFF; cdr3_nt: TGTGCCAGCAGCTTAGTCAGGGGGGCTAACACTGAAGCTTTCTTT
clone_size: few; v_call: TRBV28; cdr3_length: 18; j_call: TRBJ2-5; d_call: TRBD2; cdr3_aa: CASSERTSGGAPQETQYF; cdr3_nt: TGTGCCAGCAGTGAACGGACTAGCGGGGGGGCCCCCCAAGAGACCCAGTACTTC
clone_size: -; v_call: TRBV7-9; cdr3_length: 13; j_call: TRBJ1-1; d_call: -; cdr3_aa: CASSSEDNTEAFF; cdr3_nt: TGTGCCAGCAGCTCCGAAGACAACACTGAAGCTTTCTTT
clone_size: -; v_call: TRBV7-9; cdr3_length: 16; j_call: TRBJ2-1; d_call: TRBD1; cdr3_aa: CASSSYQGAPYNEQFF; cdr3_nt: TGTGCCAGCAGCTCATATCAGGGGGCCCCCTACAATGAGCAGTTCTTC
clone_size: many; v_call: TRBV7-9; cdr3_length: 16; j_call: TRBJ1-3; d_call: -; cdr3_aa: CASSPPSGDPGNTIYF; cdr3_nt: TGTGCCAGCAGCCCCCCGAGTGGGGATCCTGGAAACACCATATATTTT
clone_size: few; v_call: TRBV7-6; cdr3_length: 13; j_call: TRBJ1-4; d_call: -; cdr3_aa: CASSLITGEKLFF; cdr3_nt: TGTGCCAGCAGCTTAATTACCGGGGAAAAACTGTTTTTT
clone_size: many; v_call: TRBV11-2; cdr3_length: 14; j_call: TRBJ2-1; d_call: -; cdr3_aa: CASSLVGSGNEQFF; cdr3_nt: TGTGCCAGCAGCTTAGTCGGAAGCGGCAATGAGCAGTTCTTC
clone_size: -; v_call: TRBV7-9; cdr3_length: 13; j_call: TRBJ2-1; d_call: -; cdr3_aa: CASSLTARDEQFF; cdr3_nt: TGTGCCAGCAGCCTAACCGCCCGGGATGAGCAGTTCTTC
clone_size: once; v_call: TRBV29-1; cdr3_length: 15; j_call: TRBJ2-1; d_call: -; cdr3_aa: CSVEWYREGYNEQFF; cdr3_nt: TGCAGCGTTGAATGGTACAGGGAGGGCTACAATGAGCAGTTCTTC
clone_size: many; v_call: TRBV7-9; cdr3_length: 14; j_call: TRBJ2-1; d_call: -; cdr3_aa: CASSFMTSLNEQFF; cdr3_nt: TGTGCCAGCAGCTTTATGACTAGTCTCAATGAGCAGTTCTTC
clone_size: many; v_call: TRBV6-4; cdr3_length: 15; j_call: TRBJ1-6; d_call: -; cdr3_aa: CATLGTGTQYSPLHF; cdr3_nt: TGTGCCACCCTGGGAACAGGGACCCAGTATTCACCCCTCCACTTT
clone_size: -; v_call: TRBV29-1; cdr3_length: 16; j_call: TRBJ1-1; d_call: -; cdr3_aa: CSVEARTRDGRGLAFF; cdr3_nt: TGCAGCGTTGAAGCACGAACACGGGACGGAAGGGGGTTAGCTTTCTTT
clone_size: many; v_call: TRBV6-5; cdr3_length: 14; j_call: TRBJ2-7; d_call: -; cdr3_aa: CASSYSPGLYEQYF; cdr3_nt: TGTGCCAGCAGTTACTCCCCGGGACTCTACGAGCAGTACTTC
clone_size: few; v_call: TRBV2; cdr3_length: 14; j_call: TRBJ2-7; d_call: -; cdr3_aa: CASSDTGIGYEQYF; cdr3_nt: TGTGCCAGCAGTGACACGGGGATCGGGTACGAGCAGTACTTC
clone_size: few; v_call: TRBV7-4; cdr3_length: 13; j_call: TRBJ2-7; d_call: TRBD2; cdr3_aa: CASTTGGDYEQYF; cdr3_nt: TGTGCCAGCACTACTGGGGGGGACTACGAGCAGTACTTC
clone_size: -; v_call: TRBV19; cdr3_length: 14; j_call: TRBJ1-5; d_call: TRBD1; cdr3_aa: CASSMGQGNQPQHF; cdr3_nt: TGTGCCAGTAGTATGGGACAGGGCAATCAGCCCCAGCATTTT
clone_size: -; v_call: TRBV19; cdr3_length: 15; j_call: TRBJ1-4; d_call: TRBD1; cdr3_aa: CASSLQGETNEKLFF; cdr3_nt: TGTGCCAGTAGCCTCCAGGGGGAAACTAATGAAAAACTGTTTTTT
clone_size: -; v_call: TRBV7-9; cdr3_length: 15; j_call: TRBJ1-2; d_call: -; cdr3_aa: CASSRGGALVYGYTF; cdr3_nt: TGTGCCAGCAGCCGTGGAGGGGCTCTAGTCTATGGCTACACCTTC
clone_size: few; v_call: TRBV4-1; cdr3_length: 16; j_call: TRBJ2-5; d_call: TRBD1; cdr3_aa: CASSPWTGPSGETQYF; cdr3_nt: TGCGCCAGCAGCCCTTGGACAGGGCCTTCCGGAGAGACCCAGTACTTC
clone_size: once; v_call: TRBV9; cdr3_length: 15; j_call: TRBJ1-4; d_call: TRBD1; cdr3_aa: CSSSVGQAREEKLFF; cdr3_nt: TGTTCCAGCAGCGTGGGACAGGCGAGAGAGGAAAAACTGTTTTTT
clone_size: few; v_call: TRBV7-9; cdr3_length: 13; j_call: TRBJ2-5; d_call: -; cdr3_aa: CASSPDYKETQYF; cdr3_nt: TGTGCCAGCAGCCCAGACTACAAAGAGACCCAGTACTTC
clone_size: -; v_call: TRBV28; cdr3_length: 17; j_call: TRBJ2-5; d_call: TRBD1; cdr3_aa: CASSPGPGTGTQETQYF; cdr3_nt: TGTGCCAGCAGCCCGGGGCCTGGGACAGGAACACAAGAGACCCAGTACTTC
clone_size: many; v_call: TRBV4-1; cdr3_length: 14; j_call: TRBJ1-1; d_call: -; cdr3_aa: CASSQDYQRSEAFF; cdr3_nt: TGCGCCAGCAGCCAAGATTACCAACGCTCTGAAGCTTTCTTT
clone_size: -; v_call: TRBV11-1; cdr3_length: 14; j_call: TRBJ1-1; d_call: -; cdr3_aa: CASRKKTAPTEAFF; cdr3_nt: TGTGCCAGCAGAAAGAAGACAGCCCCAACTGAAGCTTTCTTT
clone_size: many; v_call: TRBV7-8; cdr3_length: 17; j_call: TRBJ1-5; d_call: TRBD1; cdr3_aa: CASSWVRTGDLNQPQHF; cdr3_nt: TGTGCCAGCAGCTGGGTTAGGACAGGGGACCTCAATCAGCCCCAGCATTTT
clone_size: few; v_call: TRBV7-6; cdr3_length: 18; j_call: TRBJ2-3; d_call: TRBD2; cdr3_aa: CASSQIWTSGGYTDTQYF; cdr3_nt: TGTGCCAGCAGCCAAATTTGGACTAGCGGGGGGTACACAGATACGCAGTATTTT
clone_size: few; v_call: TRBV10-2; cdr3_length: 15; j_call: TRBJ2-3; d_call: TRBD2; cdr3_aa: CASKPLAVSTDTQYF; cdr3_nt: TGCGCCAGCAAACCCCTAGCGGTCAGCACAGATACGCAGTATTTT
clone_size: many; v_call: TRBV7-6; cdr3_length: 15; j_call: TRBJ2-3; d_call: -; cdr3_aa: CASSHYSASTDTQYF; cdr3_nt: TGTGCCAGCAGCCATTACTCTGCCAGCACAGATACGCAGTATTTT
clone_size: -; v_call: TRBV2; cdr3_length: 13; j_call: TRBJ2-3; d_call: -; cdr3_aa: CASSEEGTDTQYF; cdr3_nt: TGTGCCAGCAGTGAGGAGGGTACAGATACGCAGTATTTT
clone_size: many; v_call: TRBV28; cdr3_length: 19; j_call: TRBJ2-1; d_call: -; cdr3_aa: CASSFLPLSGGISYNEQFF; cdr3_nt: TGTGCCAGCAGTTTCCTACCCCTCAGTGGGGGGATATCCTACAATGAGCAGTTCTTC
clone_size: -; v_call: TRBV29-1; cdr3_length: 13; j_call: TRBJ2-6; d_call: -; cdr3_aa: CSVQDTGANVLTF; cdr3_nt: TGCAGCGTTCAGGATACTGGGGCCAACGTCCTGACTTTC
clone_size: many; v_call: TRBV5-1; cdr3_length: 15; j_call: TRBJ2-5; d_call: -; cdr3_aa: CASSWGRTVQETQYF; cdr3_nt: TGCGCCAGCAGCTGGGGAAGGACAGTCCAAGAGACCCAGTACTTC
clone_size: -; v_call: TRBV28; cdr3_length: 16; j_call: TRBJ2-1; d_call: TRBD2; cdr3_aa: CASSRLAGLSYNEQFF; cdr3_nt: TGTGCCAGCAGTCGACTAGCGGGGTTGTCCTACAATGAGCAGTTCTTC
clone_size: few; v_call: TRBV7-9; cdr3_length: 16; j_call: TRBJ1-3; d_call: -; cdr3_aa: CASSSRTGRSGNTIYF; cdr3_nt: TGTGCCAGCAGCTCCAGAACAGGGCGCAGTGGAAACACCATATATTTT
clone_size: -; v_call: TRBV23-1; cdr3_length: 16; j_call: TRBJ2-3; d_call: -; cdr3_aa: CASSHQDGAYLDTQYF; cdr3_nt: TGCGCCAGCAGTCACCAAGATGGGGCTTATCTAGATACGCAGTATTTT
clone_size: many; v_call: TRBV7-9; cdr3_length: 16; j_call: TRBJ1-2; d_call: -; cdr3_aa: CASSLDIGQSNYGYTF; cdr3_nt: TGTGCCAGCAGCTTAGATATCGGACAGTCTAACTATGGCTACACCTTC
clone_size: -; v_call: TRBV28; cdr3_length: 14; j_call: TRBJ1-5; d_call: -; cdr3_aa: CASSLIPPRQPQHF; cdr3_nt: TGTGCCAGCAGTTTAATCCCCCCCAGGCAGCCCCAGCATTTT
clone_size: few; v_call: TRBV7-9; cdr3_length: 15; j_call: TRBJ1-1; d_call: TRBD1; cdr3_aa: CASRPPGQPYTEAFF; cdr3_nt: TGTGCCAGCAGACCCCCGGGACAGCCCTACACTGAAGCTTTCTTT
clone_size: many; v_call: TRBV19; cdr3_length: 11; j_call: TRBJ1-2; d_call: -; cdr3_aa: CATSYGYGYTF; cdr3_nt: TGTGCCACCTCTTACGGTTATGGCTACACCTTC
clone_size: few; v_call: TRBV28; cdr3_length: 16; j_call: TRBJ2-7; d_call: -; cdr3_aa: CASSLSRQSWGYQQYF; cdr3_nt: TGTGCCAGCAGTTTATCGAGACAATCCTGGGGTTACCAGCAGTACTTC
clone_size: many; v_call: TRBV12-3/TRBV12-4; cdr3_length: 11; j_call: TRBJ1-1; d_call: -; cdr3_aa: CASSLGSEAFF; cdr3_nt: TGTGCCAGCAGCCTCGGATCTGAAGCTTTCTTT
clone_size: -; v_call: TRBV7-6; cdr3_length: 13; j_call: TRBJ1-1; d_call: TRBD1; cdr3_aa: CASSIRQGAEAFF; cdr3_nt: TGTGCCAGCAGCATCCGACAGGGCGCTGAAGCTTTCTTT
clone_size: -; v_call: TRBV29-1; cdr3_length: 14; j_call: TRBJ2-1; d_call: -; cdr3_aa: CSVELVRLGNEQFF; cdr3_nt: TGCAGCGTTGAATTGGTTAGACTGGGCAATGAGCAGTTCTTC
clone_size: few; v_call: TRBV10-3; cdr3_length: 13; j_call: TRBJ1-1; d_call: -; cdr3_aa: CAISGTLTSEAFF; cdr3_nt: TGTGCCATCTCCGGGACCCTTACTTCGGAAGCTTTCTTT
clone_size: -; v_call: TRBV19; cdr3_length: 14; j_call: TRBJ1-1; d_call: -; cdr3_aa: CASMGAEPGPEAFF; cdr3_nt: TGTGCCAGTATGGGGGCGGAGCCGGGACCTGAAGCTTTCTTT
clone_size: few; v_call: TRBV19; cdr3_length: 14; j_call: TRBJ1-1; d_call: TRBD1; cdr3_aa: CASKAGGENTEAFF; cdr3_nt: TGTGCCAGTAAGGCAGGGGGCGAGAACACTGAAGCTTTCTTT
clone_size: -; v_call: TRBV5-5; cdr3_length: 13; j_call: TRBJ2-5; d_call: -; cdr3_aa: CASSRDLMETQYF; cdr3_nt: TGTGCCAGCAGCCGCGATTTGATGGAGACCCAGTACTTC
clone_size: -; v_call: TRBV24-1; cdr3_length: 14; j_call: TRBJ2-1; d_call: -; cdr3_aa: CATSESGIYNEQFF; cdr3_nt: TGTGCCACCAGTGAGTCCGGGATCTACAATGAGCAGTTCTTC
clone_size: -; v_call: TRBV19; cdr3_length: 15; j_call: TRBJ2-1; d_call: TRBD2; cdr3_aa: CASSWRTSWYNEQFF; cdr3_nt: TGTGCCAGTAGTTGGCGGACTAGCTGGTACAATGAGCAGTTCTTC
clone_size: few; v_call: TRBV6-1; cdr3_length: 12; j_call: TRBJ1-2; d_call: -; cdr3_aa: CASTAGIYGYTF; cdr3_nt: TGTGCCAGCACCGCAGGGATCTATGGCTACACCTTC
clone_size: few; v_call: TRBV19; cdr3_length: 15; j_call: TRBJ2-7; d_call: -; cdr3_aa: CASSLSWGRGNEQYF; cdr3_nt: TGTGCCAGTAGCCTCTCCTGGGGCAGGGGCAACGAGCAGTACTTC
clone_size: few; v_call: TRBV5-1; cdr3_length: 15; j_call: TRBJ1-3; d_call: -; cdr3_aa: CASSSPASSGNTIYF; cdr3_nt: TGCGCCAGCAGCTCCCCAGCGAGCTCTGGAAACACCATATATTTT
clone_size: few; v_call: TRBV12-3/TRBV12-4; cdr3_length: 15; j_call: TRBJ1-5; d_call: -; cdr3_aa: CASSFGRGLGQPQHF; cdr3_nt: TGTGCCAGCAGTTTTGGCAGGGGCTTGGGGCAGCCCCAGCATTTT
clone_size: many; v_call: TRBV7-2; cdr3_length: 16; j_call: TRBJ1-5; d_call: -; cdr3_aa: CASSLGGSPGNQPQHF; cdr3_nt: TGTGCCAGCAGCTTAGGCGGCAGCCCGGGCAATCAGCCCCAGCATTTT